Shown below are 23 T cell receptor beta chains from a single sample sequenced in a study of blood T cell repertoires in COVID-19. The table came from immunoSEQ multiplex PCR; TCRdb's copy has only in-frame clones and leaves some out. Among 300,000 to 400,000 clones listed, around 87% were seen once. The sample was peripheral blood. These receptor sequences come from a woman in her forties or fifties who had recovered from COVID-19.

This chain joins TRBV28 and TRBJ2-3; D is perhaps TRBD2 (7 bases). Trimming left V 6 bases short and J 6 bases short, with 16 bases between. The CDR3 runs to 14 residues. Germline V CDR1 and CDR2: MDHEN, SYDVKM. CDR3 amino acids: CASRGGPARDTQYF. DNA of the CDR3: TGTGCCAGCAGGGGGGGGCCTGCCAGGGATACGCAGTATTTT.

This chain connects TRBV10-3 to TRBJ1-5; the D is unclear. The CDR3 consists of 13 residues. Germline V gene lookup returns CDR1 ENHRY and CDR2 SYGVKD. With 2 bases removed from V and 4 bases from J, the gap between germline ends came to 6 bases. The CDR3 coding sequence is TGTGCCATCAGTGAGCCCCCTAATCAGCCCCAGCATTTT. Its translation is CAISEPPNQPQHF.

This clone appeared once. The chain is built from TRBV5-1 and TRBJ1-6, with D tentatively TRBD1 (6 bases). Between the trimmed V and J ends, which lost 0 bases and 10 bases, there was a span of 17 bases. The CDR3 is made up of 16 amino acids. Germline-derived CDR1 and CDR2 are SGHRS and YFSETQ. CDR3 region: CASSLVWRGGGSPLHF. CDR3 bases: TGCGCCAGCAGCTTGGTCTGGCGAGGGGGGGGGTCACCCCTCCACTTT.

The chain recombines TRBV5-1 with TRBJ2-5, with D uncertain. The ends were cut back, 0 bases at V and 1 base at J, with 4 bases in the middle. The CDR3 consists of 13 residues. CDR1 is SGHRS, CDR2 YFSETQ, per germline. The CDR3 nucleotides read TGCGCCAGCAGCTTGGTCTTCCAAGAGACCCAGTACTTC. It encodes CASSLVFQETQYF.

This rearrangement joins TRBV27 to TRBJ1-2; 9 bases are a match to TRBD1. This CDR3 is built from 13 residues. V gave up 5 bases and J gave up 6 bases; unmatched junction bases: 4. The germline V gene encodes CDR1 MNHEY and CDR2 SMNVEV (reference sequence). CDR3 residues: CASSHRTGDGYTF. The DNA for the CDR3 is TGTGCCAGCAGTCACAGGACAGGGGATGGCTACACCTTC.

This clone was seen just once. This chain joins TRBV7-8 and TRBJ2-7, with D hard to call. V shed 6 bases and J shed 1 base, with 19 bases lying between them. This CDR3 comprises 16 residues. The germline gives CDR1 SGHVS, CDR2 FQNEAQ. CDR3 sequence (DNA): TGTGCCAGCAGTTCGAACCGGGTCAAGTCTTCCTACGAGCAGTACTTC. This gives the protein CASSSNRVKSSYEQYF. Based on the CDR3 plus reference TRBV7-8 and TRBJ2-7, the full variable domain is GAGVSQSPRYKVAKRGQDVALRCDPISGHVSLFWYQQALGQGPEFLTYFQNEAQLDKSGLPSDRFFAERPEGSVSTLKIQRTQQEDSAVYLCASSSNRVKSSYEQYFGPGTRLTVT.

The chain is built from TRBV28 and TRBJ2-5; 9 bases match TRBD2. The CDR3 runs 16 residues. The germline V gene has CDR1 MDHEN and CDR2 SYDVKM. V gave up 2 bases and J gave up 4 bases; unmatched junction bases: 8. CDR3 DNA: TGTGCCAGCAGTTTAAGCTTCCGACTAGCGGTAGAGACCCAGTACTTC. Translated: CASSLSFRLAVETQYF.

The chain employs TRBV5-1 and TRBJ2-3; tentative D call: TRBD2 (5 bases). V gave up 6 bases and J gave up 2 bases, with 13 bases separating them. Germline loops: CDR1 SGHRS, CDR2 YFSETQ. CDR3 length: 14 amino acids. This CDR3 is CASTGGRTTDTQYF. The CDR3 nucleotides read TGCGCCAGCACTGGAGGAAGAACCACAGATACGCAGTATTTT. The entire variable domain, with the rest obtained from reference TRBV5-1 and TRBJ2-3, is as follows: KAGVTQTPRYLIKTRGQQVTLSCSPISGHRSVSWYQQTPGQGLQFLFEYFSETQRNKGNFPGRFSGRQFSNSRSEMNVSTLELGDSALYLCASTGGRTTDTQYFGPGTRLTVL.

This chain joins TRBV19 and TRBJ2-5; a weak D match, TRBD1 (6 bases). The CDR3 covers 11 residues. Germline V lookup: CDR1 LNHDA, CDR2 SQIVND (reference sequence). V gave up 6 bases and J gave up 4 bases, with 6 bases separating them. CDR3 nucleotides: TGTGCCAGTAGGGGGGCAGAGACCCAGTACTTC. This translates into CASRGAETQYF.

This chain links TRBV24-1 with TRBJ1-2; D may be TRBD1 (5 bases). Per germline, CDR1 KGHDR and CDR2 SFDVKD. Trimming removed 4 bases at V and 3 bases at J, with 11 bases between. The CDR3 consists of 14 residues. The CDR3 is CATSDTRADYGYTF. CDR3 nucleotide sequence: TGTGCCACCAGTGACACCAGGGCCGACTATGGCTACACCTTC.

The chain is built from TRBV28 and TRBJ2-2, with TRBD2 matching 8 bases. Germline V gene lookup returns CDR1 MDHEN and CDR2 SYDVKM. The CDR3 is 14 residues long. The junction had 6 bases not matched to a gene; V was cut back by 7 bases and J by 5 bases. The CDR3 region is CASTPPGGTGELFF. The CDR3 DNA is TGTGCCAGCACCCCTCCGGGGGGGACCGGGGAGCTGTTTTTT.

This sequence joins TRBV19 and TRBJ1-2; tentative D call: TRBD1 (6 bases). This CDR3 is 15 amino acids long. The V gene's germline CDR1 is LNHDA and CDR2 SQIVND (reference sequence). Between the trimmed V and J ends, which lost 4 bases and 4 bases, there was a span of 16 bases. The CDR3 DNA reads as TGTGCCAGTAGTACCGGGGCCGGACAGATCTATGGCTACACCTTC. Its protein product is CASSTGAGQIYGYTF.

The rearrangement joins TRBV5-6 to TRBJ2-2; TRBD1 might be the D (6 bases). Per germline, CDR1 SGHDT and CDR2 YYEEEE. The CDR3 length is 13 residues. Trimming cost V 6 bases and J 4 bases, with 10 bases left between them. The CDR3 DNA sequence: TGTGCCAGCATGACAGGCCTCACCGGGGAGCTGTTTTTT. Translated: CASMTGLTGELFF.

This chain uses TRBV24-1 with TRBJ2-5; D is uncertain. The V gene lost 3 bases and the J gene lost 4 bases, with 8 bases spanning the gap. The germline gives CDR1 KGHDR, CDR2 SFDVKD. CDR3 length: 13 residues. The CDR3 here is CATSDPGLETQYF. The DNA of the CDR3 is TGTGCCACCAGTGATCCCGGGTTAGAGACCCAGTACTTC.

The J gene is TRBJ2-7, the V gene TRBV27; 7 nucleotides agree with TRBD1. Germline V gene sequence: CDR1 MNHEY, CDR2 SMNVEV (reference sequence). The CDR3 has 14 amino acids. J lost 4 bases, V lost 5 bases, and 8 bases had no gene match. The CDR3 protein is CASSTWDSSYEQYF. In nucleotides, the CDR3 is TGTGCCAGCAGTACATGGGACAGCAGTTACGAGCAGTACTTC.

The genes are TRBV28 and TRBJ1-2; 8 nucleotides agree with TRBD1. CDR1 and CDR2 (germline): MDHEN, SYDVKM. The J segment lost 2 bases and the V segment lost 5 bases, leaving 1 base of the junction unmatched. The CDR3 covers 13 residues. In DNA form, the CDR3 reads TGTGCCAGCAGTGCAGGGGGCAACTATGGCTACACCTTC. Its translation is CASSAGGNYGYTF.

The V and J genes are TRBV30 and TRBJ1-2, with D possibly TRBD1 on 5 matching bases. The germline gives CDR1 GTSNPN, CDR2 SVGIG (reference sequence). The length of the CDR3 is 12 residues. V lost 5 bases, J lost 7 bases, and 14 bases lay in between. The chain's CDR3 is CAWHMQGSGYTF. The DNA for the CDR3 is TGTGCCTGGCACATGCAGGGCTCTGGCTACACCTTC.

The chain combines TRBV18 with TRBJ2-7; 7 nucleotides line up with TRBD2. Germline-derived CDR1 and CDR2 are KGHSH and LQKENI. The CDR3 has 13 amino acids. The CDR3 sequence: CVPAGGTIYEQYF. The CDR3 DNA sequence: TGTGTCCCCGCCGGGGGGACTATCTACGAGCAGTACTTC.

The chain carries TRBV10-3 and TRBJ2-3; 8 bases match TRBD1. V lost 7 bases, J lost 6 bases, and 9 bases stayed unmatched. The CDR3 contains 14 residues. Germline V gene data show CDR1 as ENHRY and CDR2 as SYGVKD. The CDR3 sequence: CAITTDRGGDTQYF. In DNA, the CDR3 is TGTGCCATCACCACAGACAGGGGAGGCGATACGCAGTATTTT.

The chain has TRBV6-2 or TRBV6-3 and TRBJ1-1; the D gene is possibly TRBD1 (6 bases). V shed 6 bases and J shed 0 bases, with 14 bases lying between them. Germline loops: CDR1 MNHEY, CDR2 SVGEGT. The CDR3 runs to 15 residues. CDR3 protein: CASSFRGNLNTEAFF. CDR3 nucleotides: TGTGCCAGCAGCTTCAGGGGAAACTTGAACACTGAAGCTTTCTTT.

This clone was seen a single time. The chain is built from TRBV27 and TRBJ1-5; a weak D match, TRBD1 (5 bases). In germline, CDR1 is MNHEY, CDR2 SMNVEV (reference sequence). V was cut by 5 bases and J by 3 bases, with 11 bases left in between. The CDR3 is 14 residues long. Here the CDR3 reads CASSPLTVNQPQHF. The CDR3 DNA reads TGTGCCAGCAGTCCCCTGACAGTCAATCAGCCCCAGCATTTT.

The sample holds one count of this clone. The chain recombines TRBV4-3 with TRBJ2-3; D is perhaps TRBD2 (5 bases). Trimming left V 1 base short and J 5 bases short, with 7 bases between. Germline-derived CDR1 and CDR2 are LGHNA and YSLEER. The CDR3 length is 13 residues. The CDR3 DNA reads TGCGCCAGCAGCCAAGCGGCGGGAGATACGCAGTATTTT. Translating it yields CASSQAAGDTQYF.

The genes are TRBV28 and TRBJ2-7, with TRBD1 matching over 10 bases. The V gene end was trimmed by 4 bases and the J gene end by 4 bases; junction bases not matched to a gene: 13. From germline, CDR1 is MDHEN and CDR2 SYDVKM. The CDR3 covers 17 residues. CDR3 loop: CASSSPIQDRGRYEQYF. The CDR3 DNA sequence: TGTGCCAGCAGTTCCCCTATCCAGGACAGGGGGAGGTACGAGCAGTACTTC.